Each of the 30 T cell receptor beta chains below was sequenced from the same sample in a study of T cells in Graves' hyperthyroidism and ophthalmopathy. RNA transcripts gave rise to amplified TCR beta CDR3 regions. Carried out on the TCR CDR3, a first-round RT-PCR used the HTBI primer set. TCRdb redid the calling of the multiplex PCR reads with MiXCR, one entry per CDR3 protein. The sample gives around 200,000 distinct CDR3 sequences, around 17% of which show up once; about 48% is in the top ten. What was sequenced was blood. All receptors come from a man aged 35-49 years with Graves' hyperthyroidism.

This clonotype was recorded at least ten times. The chain has TRBV3-1 and TRBJ2-2; the D gene could be TRBD1 or TRBD2 (6 bases each). Trimming took off 0 bases at V and 2 bases at J, with 13 bases between the two ends. Germline assignment: CDR1 LGHDT and CDR2 YNNKEL (reference sequence). The CDR3 sequence is 17 residues long. This CDR3 is CASSQDSRGPNTGELFF. CDR3 in DNA: TGTGCCAGCAGCCAAGACAGTCGGGGGCCAAACACCGGGGAGCTGTTTTTT.

The chain uses TRBV7-2 and TRBJ1-3; D gene uncertain. The CDR3 consists of 14 residues. In germline, CDR1 is SGHTA, CDR2 FQGNSA. The V and J ends lost 5 bases and 9 bases respectively, with 17 bases between them. CDR3: CASSPTQSRSTIYF. Written as DNA, the CDR3 is TGTGCCAGCAGCCCCACACAAAGTCGGAGCACCATATATTTT.

This clonotype was seen many times. The CDR3 DNA follows: TGTGCCAGCAGTCCGACAGGGTATTACTCCGGGGAGCTGTTTTTT. Protein: CASSPTGYYSGELFF. V usage is TRBV6-4 and J usage is TRBJ2-2, with TRBD1 matching 7 bases. With V trimmed by 5 bases and J by 6 bases, 9 bases remained unmatched. CDR3 length equals 15 residues. Germline lookup yields CDR1 MRHNA and CDR2 SNTAGT.

Points on this clonotype: The junction and the germline gene differ at one end; a read error may be behind it. V usage is TRBV6-1 and J usage is TRBJ2-1; no clear D. CDR1 and CDR2 from the germline V gene are MNHNS and SASEGT. The CDR3 totals 14 residues. CDR3 DNA: TGTGCCAGCTCAAGGGTCCAGGCCTACGATGAGCAGTTCTTC. Encoded protein: CASSRVQAYDEQFF.

Many counts were recorded for this clonotype. V usage is TRBV6-1 and J usage is TRBJ1-5, with D tentatively TRBD1 (5 bases). The CDR3 is made up of 15 amino acids. The germline V gene encodes CDR1 MNHNS and CDR2 SASEGT. V lost 5 bases to trimming and J lost 2 bases, with 13 bases between them. The CDR3 spells CASSPRRGGNQPQHF. The DNA for the CDR3 is TGTGCCAGCAGTCCCCGAAGGGGAGGCAATCAGCCCCAGCATTTT.

This clonotype was seen only a few times. The chain joins TRBV5-1 to TRBJ2-3, with TRBD1 as a possible D gene (5 bases). From germline, CDR1 is SGHRS and CDR2 YFSETQ. The length of the CDR3 is 15 residues. V lost 1 base and J lost 4, with 13 bases in between. The CDR3 nucleotides are TGCGCCAGCAGCTTGCAGACCCAGGGTCCAGATACGCAGTATTTT. Its translation: CASSLQTQGPDTQYF. The full variable domain, rest sourced from reference TRBV5-1 and TRBJ2-3, is KAGVTQTPRYLIKTRGQQVTLSCSPISGHRSVSWYQQTPGQGLQFLFEYFSETQRNKGNFPGRFSGRQFSNSRSEMNVSTLELGDSALYLCASSLQTQGPDTQYFGPGTRLTVL.

This CDR3 is CASSLGGQGDNEQFF. CDR3 sequence (DNA): TGTGCCAGCAGCTTGGGGGGACAGGGAGACAATGAGCAGTTCTTC. The chain joins TRBV5-4 to TRBJ2-1; 9 nucleotides align to TRBD1. Germline V lookup: CDR1 SGHNT, CDR2 YYREEE (reference sequence). After removal of 0 bases from V and 5 bases from J, the junction contained 3 bases not matched to a gene. This CDR3 contains 15 residues. Supplemented by reference TRBV5-4 and TRBJ2-1, the full variable domain reads ETGVTQSPTHLIKTRGQQVTLRCSSQSGHNTVSWYQQALGQGPQFIFQYYREEENGRGNFPPRFSGLQFPNYSSELNVNALELDDSALYLCASSLGGQGDNEQFFGPGTRLTVL.

The chain is built from TRBV19 and TRBJ2-6; no definite D call. The CDR3 is 14 residues long. V lost 2 bases and J lost 0, with 2 bases in between. The germline V gene encodes CDR1 LNHDA and CDR2 SQIVND (reference sequence). In nucleotides, the CDR3 is TGTGCCAGTAGTATAAGCTCTGGGGCCAACGTCCTGACTTTC. Protein sequence: CASSISSGANVLTF.

This clonotype has just a few counts. This rearrangement joins TRBV10-1 to TRBJ2-7; TRBD2 matches at 8 bases. Germline lookup yields CDR1 WNHNN and CDR2 SYGVQD (reference sequence). This CDR3 contains 15 residues. Trimming at V came to 3 bases and at J to 2 bases, leaving 6 bases not matched to a gene. The CDR3 bases are TGCGCCAGCAGTGATTTGCGGGGGGTCCCCTACGAGCAGTACTTC. Its translation: CASSDLRGVPYEQYF.

This clonotype was counted many times. DNA of the CDR3: TGTGCCAGCAGTGAGTCAGGAGGGGCCGCCTATAATTCACCCCTCCACTTT. Protein: CASSESGGAAYNSPLHF. The V call is TRBV2, the J call TRBJ1-6, with D possibly TRBD1 on 5 matching bases. The CDR3 covers 17 residues. V lost 3 bases, J lost 2 bases, and 14 bases lay in between. The germline V gene has CDR1 SNHLY and CDR2 FYNNEI.

Only a few counts were recorded for this clonotype. This may be a read error, as it is one base from a much larger clone. The CDR3 spells CSVEDRGSYNEQFF. The CDR3 coding sequence is TGCAGCGTTGAAGACAGGGGTTCCTACAATGAGCAGTTCTTC. The rearrangement links TRBV29-1 to TRBJ2-1; weak D call: TRBD1 (6 bases). Between the trimmed V and J ends, which lost 0 bases and 1 base, there was a span of 7 bases. Germline V lookup: CDR1 SQVTM, CDR2 ANQGSEA. CDR3 size: 14 residues.

The table lists this clonotype with many counts. The V call is TRBV5-1, the J call TRBJ1-5, with 9 positions matching TRBD1. Germline lookup yields CDR1 SGHRS and CDR2 YFSETQ. The CDR3 length is 20 residues. Trimming removed 2 bases from V and 12 bases from J; junction bases left unmatched: 27. The CDR3 loop reads CASSFTGGVRGAHQPKGQHF. In nucleotides, the CDR3 is TGCGCCAGCAGCTTTACAGGGGGCGTAAGGGGGGCCCATCAGCCCAAAGGCCAGCATTTT.

This clonotype appeared a few times. This sequence joins TRBV5-5 and TRBJ2-7; D is possibly TRBD2 (5 bases). Germline V gene data show CDR1 as SGHKS and CDR2 as YYEKEE (reference sequence). The CDR3 loop spans 14 amino acids. V shed 4 bases and J shed 2 bases, with 13 bases lying between them. CDR3 nucleotide sequence: TGTGCCAGCAGCGAAGTCGGGGTTCCCTACGAGCAGTACTTC. Its protein product is CASSEVGVPYEQYF.

This chain links TRBV20-1 with TRBJ2-7, with 8 bases fitting TRBD1. The V gene end was trimmed by 2 bases and the J gene end by 2 bases; junction bases not matched to a gene: 5. The CDR3 is 14 residues long. The germline V gene has CDR1 DFQATT and CDR2 SNEGSKA (reference sequence). CDR3 nucleotides: TGCAGTGCTAGACGGCAGGGGGCGGCCTACGAGCAGTACTTC. As protein: CSARRQGAAYEQYF.

This clonotype was found many times. CDR3 protein: CAWSRGSYGYTF. CDR3 nucleotide sequence: TGTGCCTGGTCGAGGGGGAGCTATGGCTACACCTTC. The V gene is TRBV30, the J gene TRBJ1-2; weak D call: TRBD1 (6 bases). Between the trimmed V and J ends, which lost 5 bases and 4 bases, there was a span of 11 bases. Germline V CDR1 and CDR2: GTSNPN, SVGIG (reference sequence). The CDR3 has 12 amino acids.

At least ten counts were recorded for this clonotype. V usage is TRBV20-1 and J usage is TRBJ1-2; D might be TRBD1 (6 bases). Trimming removed 6 bases from V and 3 bases from J, with 17 bases in between. Germline V lookup: CDR1 DFQATT, CDR2 SNEGSKA (reference sequence). The CDR3 covers 14 residues. The CDR3 nucleotides read TGCAGTGCCCCGAGGGGGATTGGGGACTATGGCTACACCTTC. Protein: CSAPRGIGDYGYTF.

V gene TRBV4-3 combines with J gene TRBJ1-2, with D tentatively TRBD1 (6 bases). The CDR3 is made up of 15 amino acids. Germline lookup yields CDR1 LGHNA and CDR2 YSLEER. Trimming pared 4 bases from V and 4 bases from J, leaving 16 bases between. CDR3 sequence (DNA): TGCGCCAGCAGCCCCAGGCCAGGGGCGGTCTATGGCTACACCTTC. This sequence encodes CASSPRPGAVYGYTF.

The genes are TRBV4-2 and TRBJ1-4, with a weak D call TRBD1 (5 bases). The CDR3 has 18 amino acids. The germline V gene encodes CDR1 LGHNA and CDR2 YNFKEQ. V lost 1 base to trimming and J lost 8 bases, with 23 bases between them. The CDR3 loop is CASSQGISFRRGREKLFF. The CDR3 DNA reads TGTGCCAGCAGCCAAGGCATATCGTTTAGGCGGGGGAGAGAAAAACTGTTTTTT.

There are a few counts of this clonotype. This chain connects TRBV7-3 to TRBJ2-6, with 7 bases lining up with TRBD1. The CDR3 runs 17 residues. Germline CDR1 reads SGHTA; CDR2 reads FQGTGA. J was trimmed by 4 bases and V by 0 bases; bases with no gene match: 6. The CDR3 region has the DNA TGTGCCAGCAGCTTAACCAAGGGGGCGCCCGGGGCCAACGTCCTGACTTTC. It yields the protein CASSLTKGAPGANVLTF.

This clonotype was observed at least ten times. The rearrangement links TRBV7-2 to TRBJ2-3; the D gene is possibly TRBD2 (6 bases). V dropped 1 base and J dropped 5 bases, with 13 bases sitting between them. Germline CDR1 SGHTA, CDR2 FQGNSA. The CDR3 totals 15 residues. The CDR3 loop reads CASSLGTGAGDTQYF. CDR3 DNA sequence: TGTGCCAGCAGCTTAGGAACGGGAGCGGGAGATACGCAGTATTTT.

This chain uses TRBV7-3 with TRBJ2-7; 9 bases map to TRBD1. In germline, CDR1 is SGHTA, CDR2 FQGTGA. There are 14 residues in the CDR3. J gave up 6 bases and V 5 bases, and 8 bases lay outside the gene matches. The CDR3 DNA follows: TGTGCCAGCAGCACCGGGACAGGGAAGGGCGAGCAGTACTTC. This sequence encodes CASSTGTGKGEQYF. Drawing the rest from reference TRBV7-3 and TRBJ2-7, the complete variable domain is GAGVSQTPSNKVTEKGKYVELRCDPISGHTALYWYRQSLGQGPEFLIYFQGTGAADDSGLPNDRFFAVRPEGSVSTLKIQRTERGDSAVYLCASSTGTGKGEQYFGPGTRLTVT.

This clonotype showed up many times. The chain combines TRBV29-1 with TRBJ1-1; D possibly corresponds to TRBD1 (5 bases). Germline values: CDR1 SQVTM, CDR2 ANQGSEA. The ends were cut back, 3 bases at V and 6 bases at J, with 8 bases in the middle. The CDR3 spans 11 residues. Here the CDR3 reads CSVDTGSEAFF. The CDR3 DNA sequence: TGCAGCGTTGACACAGGTTCTGAAGCTTTCTTT.

This clonotype was observed a handful of times. The chain carries TRBV20-1 and TRBJ1-1; D not resolved. The CDR3 is 14 amino acids. The V gene's germline CDR1 is DFQATT and CDR2 SNEGSKA (reference sequence). V was cut by 4 bases and J by 5 bases, with 17 bases left in between. The CDR3 DNA reads TGCAGTGCTATCAAACCCCCCCTGGGTACTGAAGCTTTCTTT. It translates to CSAIKPPLGTEAFF.

The chain is built from TRBV18 and TRBJ1-1, with a tentative D call TRBD1 (6 bases). V gave up 2 bases and J gave up 1 base, with 14 bases separating them. Germline loops: CDR1 KGHSH, CDR2 LQKENI. The CDR3 loop spans 16 amino acids. The CDR3 sequence is CASSPWSGASNTEAFF. The DNA for the CDR3 is TGTGCCAGCTCACCATGGTCGGGGGCCTCGAACACTGAAGCTTTCTTT.

At least ten counts were recorded for this clonotype. The genes are TRBV13 and TRBJ2-3, with D perhaps TRBD1 (5 bases). The CDR3 is 16 residues long. With 1 base removed from V and 2 bases from J, the gap between germline ends came to 13 bases. Germline CDR1 and CDR2: PRHDT and FYEKMQ (reference sequence). CDR3 sequence (DNA): TGTGCCAGCAGCTTAGAGGACATAGCCACCACAGATACGCAGTATTTT. It is translated as CASSLEDIATTDTQYF.

This clonotype was recorded at least ten times. The chain links TRBV10-3 to TRBJ2-2, with D unclear. The CDR3 is 15 residues long. Germline V gives CDR1 ENHRY, CDR2 SYGVKD. V lost 0 bases to trimming and J lost 2 bases, with 7 bases between them. DNA for the CDR3: TGTGCCATCAGTGAGTCGAGAGGCAACACCGGGGAGCTGTTTTTT. This gives the protein CAISESRGNTGELFF.

This clonotype was detected ten times or more. This sequence joins TRBV6-1 and TRBJ1-1, with D unclear. Trimming removed 6 bases at V and 4 bases at J, with 15 bases between. This CDR3 contains 14 residues. Germline V CDR1 and CDR2: MNHNS, SASEGT. The CDR3 region has the DNA TGTGCCAGCAGAGGTCGGCCTGAGGGCACTGAAGCTTTCTTT. Its protein is CASRGRPEGTEAFF.

The sample holds many counts of this clonotype. This chain connects TRBV7-2 to TRBJ1-1; no reliable D call. CDR3 length: 13 amino acids. CDR1 and CDR2 (germline): SGHTA, FQGNSA. V lost 8 bases and J 4 bases, leaving 14 bases between the germline ends. CDR3 nucleotide sequence: TGTGCCAGCGGAGAGGCGTTGGGCACTGAAGCTTTCTTT. It is translated as CASGEALGTEAFF.

This clonotype has ten or more counts. The genes are TRBV27 and TRBJ2-3; a possible D gene is TRBD1 (5 bases). The ends were cut back, 5 bases at V and 2 bases at J, with 17 bases in the middle. There are 16 residues in the CDR3. The germline V gene encodes CDR1 MNHEY and CDR2 SMNVEV (reference sequence). Here the CDR3 reads CASSPGPYPSTDTQYF. CDR3 in DNA: TGTGCCAGCAGTCCAGGGCCATACCCCTCCACAGATACGCAGTATTTT.

This clonotype has just a few counts. This rearrangement joins TRBV9 to TRBJ2-7; no clear D. Germline CDR1 and CDR2: SGDLS and YYNGEE. The CDR3 is 15 residues long. The V and J ends lost 0 bases and 2 bases respectively, with 12 bases between them. The CDR3 reads CASSVVDDPAYEQYF. The CDR3 DNA reads as TGTGCCAGCAGCGTAGTTGACGACCCAGCCTACGAGCAGTACTTC.